This T cell receptor (beta chain) was sequenced during a study of T cell repertoires in cytomegalovirus infection. As for the study in general: CMV infection together with matching HLA type was indicated by public TCR beta signatures.

MiXCR was run by TCRdb on the reads, yielding one entry per CDR3 protein. Found here are roughly 280,000 distinct CDR3 sequences, roughly an eighth of them singletons; the top ten hold 8.8%. This CDR3 has 16 amino acids. Trimming took 2 bases from V and 3 from J, leaving 16 bases between them. CDR1 is MGHRA, CDR2 YSYEKL, per germline. This sequence was found in a human donor in good health (CMV status not recorded). Some clones in this sample may be carry-over from other donors' samples. The genes are TRBV4-1 and TRBJ1-1, with D possibly matching TRBD1 (6 bases). The sample was PBMCs. The DNA of the CDR3 is TGCGCCAGCAGCCAACTACCGACAGGTTTAGACACTGAAGCTTTCTTT. This codes for CASSQLPTGLDTEAFF.